This TCR beta chain derives from a study of Graves' ophthalmopathy and Graves' hyperthyroidism (dated by TCRdb to the late 2010s). About the full investigation: Peripheral blood samples were taken at the time of initial diagnosis, before any treatment was given. The study used TCR beta repertoire signatures to distinguish Graves' ophthalmopathy from Graves' hyperthyroidism and to predict progression to ophthalmopathy. In total, some 140 blood samples were TCR-sequenced: roughly 45 ophthalmopathy, some 75 hyperthyroidism and some 17 hyperthyroidism-to-ophthalmopathy patients. To explore V-J signatures that separate ophthalmopathy from hyperthyroidism, a discovery set of about a hundred patients was enrolled, consisting of about 43 with ophthalmopathy and fewer than 60 with stable hyperthyroidism. An independent validation cohort was composed of roughly 19 hyperthyroidism patients and around 16 patients who later progressed from hyperthyroidism to ophthalmopathy. In over five hyperthyroidism patients, T-cell repertoires of thyroid tissue and blood were compared. After sampling, hyperthyroidism patients received methimazole starting at 30 mg daily, and ophthalmopathy patients received high-dose intravenous methylprednisolone. The roughly 91 discovery patients were randomly divided into training and test sets at a 7:3 ratio. Results and caveats for the whole study, not just this receptor: In cross-validation, the 13-signature model distinguished ophthalmopathy from stable hyperthyroidism with 87.88% sensitivity and around 84% specificity, while in the test set the corresponding values were 80% and 75%. Sample size was not predetermined statistically, and investigators were not blinded to group allocation. In validation, the model predicted ophthalmopathy progression with roughly 68% sensitivity and 72.22% specificity; roughly 11 predicted patients were CT-confirmed with GO in a median of around 6 months. Most of the expanded thyroid clonotypes with a frequency above 0.001 were also detected in blood, and it was suggested that the thyroid immune response may be reflected by blood repertoires.

At least ten counts were recorded for this clonotype. Its specific antigen is unknown. No qualities accompany the bases; no much larger clone lies one base away. TCR beta CDR3 regions were amplified from RNA transcripts for repertoire sequencing. HTBI primers and the Qiagen OneStep RT-PCR kit were used in a first-round RT-PCR, which was followed by a second-round multiplex PCR, size selection and purification. The libraries underwent paired-end sequencing with 100 bp reads on an Illumina HiSeq2000. As for how the authors treated the data: Reads were processed with SOAPnuke, discarding reads with adapters, uncalled bases, mean Phred below 15, or no exact constant-primer or identifier match. COPE v1.2.5 was used to merge the high-quality paired reads. Each unique nucleotide sequence was treated as a clonotype, and MiTCR v1.1 was used to align the clonotypes to the IMGT TRB V, D and J references. Analysis was restricted to V-J combinations with a frequency above 0.0001, which covered 98% to 99.2% of repertoires. A TCR clonal expansion and chaos score per V-J combination was defined as the ratio of F50 clonal expansion to chaos observed in the TCRdist matrix. Features were reduced by Welch's t-statistics and random forest to over 10 V-J combinations, which fed a naive Bayes classifier. The similarity between thyroid and blood repertoires was quantified using the Morisita-Horn index. Through fastp at Q25 and MiXCR, TCRdb rebuilt clones from the public reads, retaining in-frame beta chains. For every CDR3 protein sequence, its rows merge into one entry that carries the most common genes and DNA. TCRdb assigned the V and J calls; the authors' analysis was not used. For this sample there are 150,000 to 200,000 distinct CDR3 sequences; roughly two fifths appear just once. About 9.5% of the sample lies in the top ten.

The ophthalmopathy patients had moderately to severely active disease, with a Clinical Activity Score of 3 or higher, a NOSPECS grade of 4 or higher, and a disease duration of less than 3 months. Patients with other autoimmune diseases, uncontrolled infections, pregnancy or lactation were excluded from the study. Diagnosis was based on clinical symptoms, serum thyroxine, TRAb, thyroid ultrasound and orbital computed tomography. PBMCs were isolated from more than 8 ml of fresh peripheral blood by Ficoll-Paque density gradient centrifugation. Trizol reagent was used to extract the total RNA, and its quality was then checked on an Agilent 2100 Bioanalyzer. V lost 3 bases and J lost 4 bases; the stretch between them is 3 bases long. For CDR1 and CDR2, the germline V gene (reference sequence) lists LNHDA and SQIVND. The CDR3 goes from the cysteine to the phenylalanine over 11 residues. The only DNA kept is the CDR3, 33 bases in frame from the first base.

The sequence was obtained from a man between 25 and 39 years old with Graves' ophthalmopathy. Donor details come from another sample of the same person, matched by shared clones. This chain is built from TRBV19 and TRBJ2-5, with no confident D gene call. Sequenced: peripheral blood. Here the CDR3 is given as CASSIRETQYF. Read as DNA, the sequence is TGTGCCAGTAGTATCCGAGAGACCCAGTACTTC. Beyond the CDR3, the reference TRBV19 and TRBJ2-5 genes provide the residues; the full variable domain reads: DGGITQSPKYLFRKEGQNVTLSCEQNLNHDAMYWYRQDPGQGLRLIYYSQIVNDFQKGDIAEGYSVSREKKESFPLTVTSAQKNPTAFYLCASSIRETQYFGPGTRLLVL.